This TCR beta chain was observed in a study of beta chain features in type 1 diabetes. Study findings and constraints: Amplification by PCR could prefer shorter templates, with the same effect in patients and controls. TCRB CDR3 length was moderately but significantly reduced in all four CD4+ subsets of Type 1 diabetes patients.

Reverse transcription of all isolated RNA meant that expressed TCRB transcripts were sequenced. For naive, central memory and regulatory T cell samples, reads averaged roughly 3.6 million. TCRdb's copy holds only in-frame clones and misses some; the assay was immunoSEQ multiplex PCR. The data contain about 900,000 clones, roughly a sixth of them seen just once; the ten biggest clones take up about 0.02%. Germline CDR1 reads KGHSH; CDR2 reads LQKENI. The V segment lost 3 bases and the J segment 6 bases; nucleotides outside the gene matches: 6. This CDR3 is 14 amino acids long. This clone was found a few times. Its antigen is currently unknown.

The chain uses TRBV18 and TRBJ2-3; 7 bases are shared with TRBD1. The specimen sequenced was naive CD4+ T cells from blood. The TCR was taken from a woman under 30 in good health. The CDR3, as DNA: TGTGCCAGCTCACCGCGACAGGGTTGGGATACGCAGTATTTT. This translates into CASSPRQGWDTQYF.